These T cell receptor beta chains were read from a single sample in a study of OX40 agonist ivuxolimab in advanced cancers. Sequencing used immunoSEQ multiplex PCR; TCRdb keeps in-frame clones, though not all of them. The sample comprises some 74,000 clones, 65% to 90% of which are singletons, and about 0.57% rests with the top ten. Source: CD4+ or CD8+ T cells sorted from blood, taken in a trial of the OX40 agonist ivuxolimab. The receptors were sampled from an adult with an advanced solid tumor such as melanoma, head and neck, liver or kidney cancer. Each CDR3 is given with its conserved first and last residue.

cdr3_aa: CASTRQASYNSPLHF
v_call: TRBV5-5
j_call: TRBJ1-6

cdr3_aa: CASSWDSAQGGYTF
v_call: TRBV5-1
j_call: TRBJ1-2

cdr3_aa: CASRPGQGNYGYTF
v_call: TRBV7-9
j_call: TRBJ1-2

cdr3_aa: CASSVRASGNTIYF
v_call: TRBV9
j_call: TRBJ1-3

cdr3_aa: CASSMGGTGANVLTF
v_call: TRBV11-3
j_call: TRBJ2-6

cdr3_aa: CASRGDRTERGNQPQHF
v_call: TRBV19
j_call: TRBJ1-5

cdr3_aa: CASSLDRAGNTIYF
v_call: TRBV5-5
j_call: TRBJ1-3

cdr3_aa: CASSLGRVNTEAFF
v_call: TRBV5-1
j_call: TRBJ1-1

cdr3_aa: CASSPRGDRGIYNEQFF
v_call: TRBV5-1
j_call: TRBJ2-1

cdr3_aa: CASTSRPSTGELFF
v_call: TRBV6-5
j_call: TRBJ2-2

cdr3_aa: CAWSVLGGTQETQYF
v_call: TRBV30
j_call: TRBJ2-5

cdr3_aa: CASSPRTSGKETQYF
v_call: TRBV19
j_call: TRBJ2-5